This section outlines one T cell receptor beta chain sequence together with its context. These data belong to a study of cytomegalovirus exposure and HLA in healthy donors. Primers: 60 Vbeta forward and 13 Jbeta reverse. Method: immunoSEQ multiplex PCR; TCRdb's copy keeps in-frame clones and lacks some. The data contain fewer than 150,000 clones, approximately 79% of them singletons. Germline loops: CDR1 ENHRY, CDR2 SYGVKD. The V gene lost 11 bases and the J gene lost 8 bases, with 10 bases spanning the gap. The CDR3 loop spans 10 amino acids. Unrecorded immune exposure was likely among donors, who were nominally healthy when sampled.

This chain joins TRBV10-3 and TRBJ1-3; D ambiguous. Sequencing input: PBMCs. This receptor was obtained from a man in his forties in good health and CMV-seropositive. DNA of the CDR3: TGTGCCGCGGGGAGGGACACCATATATTTT. This translates into CAAGRDTIYF.